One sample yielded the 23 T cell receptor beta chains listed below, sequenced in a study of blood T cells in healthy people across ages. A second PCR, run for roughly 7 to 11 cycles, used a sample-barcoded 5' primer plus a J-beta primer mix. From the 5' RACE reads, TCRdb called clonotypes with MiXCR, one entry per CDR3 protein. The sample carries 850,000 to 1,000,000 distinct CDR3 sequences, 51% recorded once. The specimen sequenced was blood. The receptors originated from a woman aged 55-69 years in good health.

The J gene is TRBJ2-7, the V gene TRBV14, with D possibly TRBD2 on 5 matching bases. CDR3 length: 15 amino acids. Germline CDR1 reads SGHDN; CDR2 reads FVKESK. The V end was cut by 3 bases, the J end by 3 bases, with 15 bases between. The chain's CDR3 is CASSHPRTGRYEQYF. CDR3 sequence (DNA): TGTGCCAGCAGCCACCCCCGGACTGGGCGCTACGAGCAGTACTTC. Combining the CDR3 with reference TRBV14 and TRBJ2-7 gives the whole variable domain EAGVTQFPSHSVIEKGQTVTLRCDPISGHDNLYWYRRVMGKEIKFLLHFVKESKQDESGMPNNRFLAERTGGTYSTLKVQPAELEDSGVYFCASSHPRTGRYEQYFGPGTRLTVT.

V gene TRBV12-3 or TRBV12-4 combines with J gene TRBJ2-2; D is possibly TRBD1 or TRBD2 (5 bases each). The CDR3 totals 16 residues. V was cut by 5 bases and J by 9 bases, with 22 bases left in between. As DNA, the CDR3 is TGTGCCAGCAGTCTCAAAGGGACCGGTGGGGTCCGGGAGCTGTTTTTT. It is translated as CASSLKGTGGVRELFF.

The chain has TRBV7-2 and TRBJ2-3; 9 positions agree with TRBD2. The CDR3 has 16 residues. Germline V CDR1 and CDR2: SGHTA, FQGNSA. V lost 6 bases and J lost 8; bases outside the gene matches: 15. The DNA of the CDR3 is TGTGCCAGCAGTTTGCCCGCCGGGACTAGCAAACGTACGCAGTATTTT. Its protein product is CASSLPAGTSKRTQYF.

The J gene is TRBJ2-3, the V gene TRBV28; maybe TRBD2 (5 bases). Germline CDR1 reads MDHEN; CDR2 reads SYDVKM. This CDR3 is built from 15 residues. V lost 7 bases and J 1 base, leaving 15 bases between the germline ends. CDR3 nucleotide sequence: TGTGCCAGCATCAAGGACTCCGGGCGCACAGATACGCAGTATTTT. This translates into CASIKDSGRTDTQYF.

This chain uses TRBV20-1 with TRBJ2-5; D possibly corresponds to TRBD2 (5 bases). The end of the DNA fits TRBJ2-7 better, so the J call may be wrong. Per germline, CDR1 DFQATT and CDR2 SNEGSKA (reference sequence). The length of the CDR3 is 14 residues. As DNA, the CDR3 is TGCAGTGCGCGTTATAGGACTGGTACCTACGAGCAGTACTTC. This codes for CSARYRTGTYEQYF.

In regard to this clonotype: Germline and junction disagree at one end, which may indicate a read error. The CDR3: CASSPLGEEAQYF. Written as DNA, the CDR3 is TGTGCCAGCTCACCACTCGGGGAAGAGGCCCAGTACTTC. J is TRBJ2-5 and V is TRBV18; D may be TRBD2 (5 bases). This CDR3 spans 13 amino acids. Germline V gives CDR1 KGHSH, CDR2 LQKENI.

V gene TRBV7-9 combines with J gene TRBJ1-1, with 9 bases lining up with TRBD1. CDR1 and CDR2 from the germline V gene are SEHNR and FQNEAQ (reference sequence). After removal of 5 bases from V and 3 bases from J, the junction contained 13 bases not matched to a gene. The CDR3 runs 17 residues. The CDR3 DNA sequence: TGTGCCAGCAGCGGTACAGGGGGCGAAGGGTTCTACACTGAAGCTTTCTTT. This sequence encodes CASSGTGGEGFYTEAFF. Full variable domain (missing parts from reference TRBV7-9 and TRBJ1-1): DTGVSQNPRHKITKRGQNVTFRCDPISEHNRLYWYRQTLGQGPEFLTYFQNEAQLEKSRLLSDRFSAERPKGSFSTLEIQRTEQGDSAMYLCASSGTGGEGFYTEAFFGQGTRLTVV.

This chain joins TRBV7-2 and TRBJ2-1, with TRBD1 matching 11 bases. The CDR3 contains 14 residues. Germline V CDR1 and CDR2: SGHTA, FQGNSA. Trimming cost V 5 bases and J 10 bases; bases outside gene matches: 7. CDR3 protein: CASSRGQGAYEQFF. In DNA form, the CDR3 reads TGTGCCAGCAGCCGCGGACAGGGGGCGTACGAGCAGTTCTTC.

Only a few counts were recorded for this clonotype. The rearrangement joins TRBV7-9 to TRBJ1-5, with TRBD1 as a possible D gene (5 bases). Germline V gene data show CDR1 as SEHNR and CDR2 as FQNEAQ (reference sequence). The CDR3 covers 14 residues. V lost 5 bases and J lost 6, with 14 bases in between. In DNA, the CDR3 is TGTGCCAGCAGCCCCGACGCCGGGACTCAGCCCCAGCATTTT. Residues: CASSPDAGTQPQHF.

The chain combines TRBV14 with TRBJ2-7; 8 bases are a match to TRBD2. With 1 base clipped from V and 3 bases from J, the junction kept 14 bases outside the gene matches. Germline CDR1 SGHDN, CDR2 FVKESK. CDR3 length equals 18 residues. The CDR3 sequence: CASSQVYPPLAGLYEQYF. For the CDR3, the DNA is TGTGCCAGCAGCCAAGTTTACCCGCCTTTAGCGGGACTCTACGAGCAGTACTTC.

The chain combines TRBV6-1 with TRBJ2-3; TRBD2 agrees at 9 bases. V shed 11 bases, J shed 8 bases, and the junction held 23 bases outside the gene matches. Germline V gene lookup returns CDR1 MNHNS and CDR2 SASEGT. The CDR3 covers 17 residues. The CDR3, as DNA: TGTGCCCCTCGGCAGGCGGGAGGGTCAATCCCTTTGGCTACGCAGTATTTT. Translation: CAPRQAGGSIPLATQYF.

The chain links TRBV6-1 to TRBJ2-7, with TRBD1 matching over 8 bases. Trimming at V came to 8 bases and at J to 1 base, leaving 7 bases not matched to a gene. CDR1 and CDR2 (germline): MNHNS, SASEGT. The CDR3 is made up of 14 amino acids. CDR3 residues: CASRDRLLSYEQYF. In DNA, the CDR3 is TGTGCCAGCCGGGACAGGCTTCTTTCCTACGAGCAGTACTTC.

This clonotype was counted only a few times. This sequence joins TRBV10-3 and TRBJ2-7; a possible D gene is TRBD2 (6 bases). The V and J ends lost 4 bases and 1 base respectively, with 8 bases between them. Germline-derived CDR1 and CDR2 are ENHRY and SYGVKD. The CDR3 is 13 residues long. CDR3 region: CAISGLESYEQYF. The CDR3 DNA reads TGTGCCATCAGTGGACTAGAATCCTACGAGCAGTACTTC.

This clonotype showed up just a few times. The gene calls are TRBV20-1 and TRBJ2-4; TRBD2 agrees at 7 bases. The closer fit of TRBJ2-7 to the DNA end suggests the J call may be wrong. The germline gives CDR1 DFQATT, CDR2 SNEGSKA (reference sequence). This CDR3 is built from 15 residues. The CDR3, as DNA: TGCAGTGCTAGGAACCCCAGCGGGATTAGTTACGAGCAGTACTTC. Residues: CSARNPSGISYEQYF.

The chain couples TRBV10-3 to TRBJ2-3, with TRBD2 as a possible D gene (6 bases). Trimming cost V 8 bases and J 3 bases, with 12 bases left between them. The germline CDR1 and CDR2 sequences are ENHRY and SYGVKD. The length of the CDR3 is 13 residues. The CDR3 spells CAILGGRTDTQYF. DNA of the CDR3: TGTGCCATCCTTGGTGGGAGGACAGATACGCAGTATTTT.

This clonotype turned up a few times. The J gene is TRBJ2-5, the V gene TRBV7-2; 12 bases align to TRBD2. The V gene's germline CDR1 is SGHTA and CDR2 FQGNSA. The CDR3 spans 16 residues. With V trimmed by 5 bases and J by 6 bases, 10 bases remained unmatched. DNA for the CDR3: TGTGCCAGCAGCGGCGGGACTAGCGGGCCCCAGAAGACCCAGTACTTC. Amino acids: CASSGGTSGPQKTQYF.

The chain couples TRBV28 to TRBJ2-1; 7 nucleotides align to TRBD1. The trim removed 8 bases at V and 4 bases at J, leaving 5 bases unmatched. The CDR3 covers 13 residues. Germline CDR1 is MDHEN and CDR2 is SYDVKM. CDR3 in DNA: TGTGCCAGCGCATCACAGGGGTACAATGAGCAGTTCTTC. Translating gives CASASQGYNEQFF. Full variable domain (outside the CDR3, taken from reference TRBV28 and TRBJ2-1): DVKVTQSSRYLVKRTGEKVFLECVQDMDHENMFWYRQDPGLGLRLIYFSYDVKMKEKGDIPEGYSVSREKKERFSLILESASTNQTSMYLCASASQGYNEQFFGPGTRLTVL.

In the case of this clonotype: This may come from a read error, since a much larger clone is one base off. The CDR3 DNA is TGCAGCGTTGTAACAGATGAAATGCGCCAGTTCTTC. The encoded protein is CSVVTDEMRQFF. The chain carries TRBV29-1 and TRBJ2-1; D uncertain. The CDR3 covers 12 residues. Deletions cut 4 bases from V and 13 bases from J, with 17 bases between. Germline CDR1 is SQVTM and CDR2 is ANQGSEA.

The CDR3 spells CASSLALYRQETQYF. DNA for the CDR3: TGTGCCAGCAGCTTAGCGCTGTACAGACAAGAGACCCAGTACTTC. V usage is TRBV7-2 and J usage is TRBJ2-5, with D uncertain. In germline, CDR1 is SGHTA, CDR2 FQGNSA. This CDR3 is built from 15 residues. V was shortened by 0 bases and J by 2 bases, with 10 bases between the two germline ends. The full variable domain, its missing parts supplied by reference TRBV7-2 and TRBJ2-5, is GAGVSQSPSNKVTEKGKDVELRCDPISGHTALYWYRQSLGQGLEFLIYFQGNSAPDKSGLPSDRFSAERTGGSVSTLTIQRTQQEDSAVYLCASSLALYRQETQYFGPGTRLLVL.

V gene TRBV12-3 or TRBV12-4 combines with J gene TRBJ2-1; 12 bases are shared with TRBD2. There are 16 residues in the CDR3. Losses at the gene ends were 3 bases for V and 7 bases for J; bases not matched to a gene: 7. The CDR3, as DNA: TGTGCCAGCAGTTTCCCGGGACTAGCGGGTAGAAATGAGCAGTTCTTC. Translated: CASSFPGLAGRNEQFF.

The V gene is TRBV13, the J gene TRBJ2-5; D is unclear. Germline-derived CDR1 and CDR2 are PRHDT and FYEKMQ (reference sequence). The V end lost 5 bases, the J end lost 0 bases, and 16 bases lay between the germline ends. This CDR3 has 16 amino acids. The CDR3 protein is CASSPGEAPYQETQYF. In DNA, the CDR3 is TGTGCCAGCAGCCCAGGCGAGGCCCCGTACCAAGAGACCCAGTACTTC. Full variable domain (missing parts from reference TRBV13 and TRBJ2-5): AAGVIQSPRHLIKEKRETATLKCYPIPRHDTVYWYQQGPGQDPQFLISFYEKMQSDKGSIPDRFSAQQFSDYHSELNMSSLELGDSALYFCASSPGEAPYQETQYFGPGTRLLVL.

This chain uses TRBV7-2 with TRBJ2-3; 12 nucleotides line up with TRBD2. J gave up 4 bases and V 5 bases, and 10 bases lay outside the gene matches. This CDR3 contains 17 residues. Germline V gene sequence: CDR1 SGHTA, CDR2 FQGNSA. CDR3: CASSAPTSGSHPDTQYF. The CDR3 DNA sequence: TGTGCCAGCAGCGCCCCGACTAGCGGGAGTCACCCAGATACGCAGTATTTT. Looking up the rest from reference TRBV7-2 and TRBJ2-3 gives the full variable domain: GAGVSQSPSNKVTEKGKDVELRCDPISGHTALYWYRQSLGQGLEFLIYFQGNSAPDKSGLPSDRFSAERTGGSVSTLTIQRTQQEDSAVYLCASSAPTSGSHPDTQYFGPGTRLTVL.

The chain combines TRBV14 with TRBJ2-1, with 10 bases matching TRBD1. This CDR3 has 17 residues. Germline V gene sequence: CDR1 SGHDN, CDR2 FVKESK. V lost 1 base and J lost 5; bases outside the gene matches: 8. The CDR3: CASSQGRRQGAHNEQFF. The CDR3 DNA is TGTGCCAGCAGCCAAGGGCGGAGACAGGGGGCCCACAATGAGCAGTTCTTC.